The 23 T cell receptor beta chains given below trace back to one sample, sequenced in a study of blood T cell repertoires in COVID-19 (dated by TCRdb to about 2020). Libraries were constructed by the immunoSEQ multiplex PCR assay. In TCRdb, the immuneACCESS table is reduced to in-frame sequences with V and J assigned. These tables do not hold every clone; where another copy was compared, an unresolved V gene accounts for under half, and the others remain unexplained. The sample table shows roughly 230,000 clones, and around 90% are seen once. The top ten clonotypes cover 1.5% to 2% of the sample. The source material was peripheral blood. These receptors all come from a man aged 65 to 79 with acute or convalescent COVID-19.

This clone has just one count. The chain recombines TRBV18 with TRBJ1-2; D call uncertain. There are 14 residues in the CDR3. From germline, CDR1 is KGHSH and CDR2 LQKENI. Trimming took off 5 bases at V and 3 bases at J, with 13 bases between the two ends. CDR3 bases: TGTGCCAGCTCATCAAACGAGGATTACTATGGCTACACCTTC. Residues: CASSSNEDYYGYTF.

The chain employs TRBV5-5 and TRBJ2-5; tentative D call: TRBD1 (6 bases). V lost 0 bases and J lost 0, with 9 bases in between. This CDR3 has 15 residues. Germline CDR1 SGHKS, CDR2 YYEKEE (reference sequence). As DNA, the CDR3 is TGTGCCAGCAGCTTGGGGACAGCGTACCAAGAGACCCAGTACTTC. Translating gives CASSLGTAYQETQYF.

The rearrangement uses TRBV11-2 and TRBJ1-3; 7 bases map to TRBD1. Per germline, CDR1 SGHAT and CDR2 FQNNGV. V lost 5 bases, J lost 5 bases, and 12 bases stayed unmatched. CDR3 length equals 16 residues. Here the CDR3 DNA reads TGTGCCAGCAGCCCTAGGGCGACAGGGAGAAGAAACACCATATATTTT. Translating it yields CASSPRATGRRNTIYF.

The sample holds a few counts of this clone. The chain links TRBV7-6 to TRBJ2-3; TRBD1 might be the D (6 bases). The ends were cut back, 8 bases at V and 2 bases at J, with 17 bases in the middle. Germline V gene data show CDR1 as SGHVS and CDR2 as FNYEAQ. The CDR3 consists of 15 residues. The CDR3 coding sequence is TGTGCCAGCGCCCTACGGGACACAAACACAGATACGCAGTATTTT. Translated: CASALRDTNTDTQYF.

The chain links TRBV14 to TRBJ2-1, with no clear D. The V end was cut by 4 bases, the J end by 9 bases, with 13 bases between. Germline CDR1 and CDR2: SGHDN and FVKESK. The CDR3 totals 13 residues. The CDR3 DNA reads as TGTGCCAGCAGCCGATTTGATGTCGGTGAGCAGTTCTTC. Translated: CASSRFDVGEQFF.

The J gene is TRBJ1-3, the V gene TRBV9, with 10 bases aligning to TRBD1. V lost 2 bases, J lost 4 bases, and 3 bases stayed unmatched. The CDR3 runs 15 residues. Germline-derived CDR1 and CDR2 are SGDLS and YYNGEE. Written as DNA, the CDR3 is TGTGCCAGCAGCGTGGGACAGGGGATCGGAAACACCATATATTTT. This gives the protein CASSVGQGIGNTIYF.

The chain employs TRBV3-1 (or the pseudogene TRBV3-2) and TRBJ2-2, with 8 bases identical to TRBD2. With 2 bases clipped from V and 4 bases from J, the junction kept 6 bases outside the gene matches. This CDR3 contains 16 residues. Germline lookup yields CDR1 LGHDT and CDR2 YNNKEL (reference sequence). The CDR3 region has the DNA TGTGCCAGCAGCCAACGGCGGGGGGCAATCACCGGGGAGCTGTTTTTT. It translates to CASSQRRGAITGELFF.

The CDR3 region is CASSSGVVYTF. Here the CDR3 DNA reads TGTGCCAGCAGTTCGGGGGTAGTCTACACCTTC. V is TRBV28 and J is TRBJ1-2; TRBD1 might be the D (5 bases). V shed 4 bases and J shed 10 bases, with 10 bases lying between them. CDR1 and CDR2 (germline): MDHEN, SYDVKM. There are 11 residues in the CDR3.

This clone has just one count. V usage is TRBV6-5 and J usage is TRBJ2-5; D perhaps matches TRBD1 (6 bases). Germline V gene sequence: CDR1 MNHEY, CDR2 SVGAGI. Trimming removed 8 bases from V and 2 bases from J, with 15 bases in between. The CDR3 extends over 14 amino acids. As DNA, the CDR3 is TGTGCCAGCCACCGGACAGTGTTACAAGAGACCCAGTACTTC. This translates into CASHRTVLQETQYF.

The V and J genes are TRBV5-6 and TRBJ2-1; possible D gene TRBD1, 6 bases. V was trimmed by 4 bases and J by 0 bases, leaving 20 bases between them. Per germline, CDR1 SGHDT and CDR2 YYEEEE. The CDR3 spans 18 residues. CDR3 residues: CASSLDSLKAHSYNEQFF. The CDR3, as DNA: TGTGCCAGCAGCCTGGACAGCCTAAAAGCCCACTCCTACAATGAGCAGTTCTTC.

This clone showed up just once. This sequence joins TRBV5-8 and TRBJ1-1; perhaps TRBD1 as D (6 bases). Between the trimmed V and J ends, which lost 0 bases and 5 bases, there was a span of 11 bases. The CDR3 contains 14 residues. Germline V lookup: CDR1 SGHTS, CDR2 YDEGEE. In nucleotides, the CDR3 is TGTGCCAGCAGCTTGGGGACAGTCAGGACTGAAGCTTTCTTT. Protein product: CASSLGTVRTEAFF.

The chain recombines TRBV7-9 with TRBJ2-2; D is uncertain. The V and J ends lost 2 bases and 4 bases respectively, with 5 bases between them. Germline CDR1 SEHNR, CDR2 FQNEAQ (reference sequence). CDR3 size: 13 residues. The CDR3 nucleotides are TGTGCCAGCAGCTTAAAACTCACCGGGGAGCTGTTTTTT. Its protein is CASSLKLTGELFF.

V usage is TRBV5-1 and J usage is TRBJ2-7; D remains ambiguous. Germline CDR1 is SGHRS and CDR2 is YFSETQ. This CDR3 has 13 residues. V was cut by 3 bases and J by 7 bases, with 14 bases left in between. DNA of the CDR3: TGCGCCAGCAGCTCGCCAGACTTACGGGAGCAGTACTTC. It codes for CASSSPDLREQYF.

The rearrangement joins TRBV18 to TRBJ1-5, with D hard to call. The germline V gene has CDR1 KGHSH and CDR2 LQKENI. V shed 1 base and J shed 7 bases, with 5 bases lying between them. This CDR3 has 12 residues. CDR3 loop: CASSPRGQPQHF. The CDR3 coding sequence is TGTGCCAGCTCACCACGAGGGCAGCCCCAGCATTTT.

The V and J genes are TRBV11-2 and TRBJ1-4; D is unresolved. The CDR3 is 14 amino acids. V was shortened by 1 base and J by 7 bases, with 10 bases between the two germline ends. Per the germline V gene, CDR1 is SGHAT and CDR2 is FQNNGV. The CDR3 DNA is TGTGCCAGCAGCTTAGGACTTTCTTCTGAAAAACTGTTTTTT. It is translated as CASSLGLSSEKLFF.

As DNA, the CDR3 is TGTGCCAGTAGTCCCGGACTAGCTCCGAACACCGGGGAGCTGTTTTTT. Its protein is CASSPGLAPNTGELFF. The chain recombines TRBV19 with TRBJ2-2, with 8 bases that match TRBD2. Germline CDR1 LNHDA, CDR2 SQIVND (reference sequence). The CDR3 spans 16 residues. After removal of 5 bases from V and 0 bases from J, the junction contained 5 bases not matched to a gene.

This clone was counted only a few times. The chain carries TRBV19 and TRBJ2-2; 10 nucleotides match TRBD1. Germline V CDR1 and CDR2: LNHDA, SQIVND (reference sequence). Germline trimming cut 5 bases from V and 4 bases from J; bases unmatched to any gene: 4. CDR3 length: 15 amino acids. The CDR3 here is CASSVGQGSTGELFF. Written as DNA, the CDR3 is TGTGCCAGTAGTGTGGGACAGGGGAGCACCGGGGAGCTGTTTTTT.

The rearrangement joins TRBV25-1 to TRBJ2-7, with 7 bases matching TRBD1. Germline V CDR1 and CDR2: MGHDK, SYGVNS. V lost 6 bases to trimming and J lost 0 bases; unmatched junction nucleotides: 5. This CDR3 comprises 14 residues. The CDR3 is CASRLGTVSYEQYF. The DNA of the CDR3 is TGTGCCAGCAGACTCGGGACAGTCTCCTACGAGCAGTACTTC.

The rearrangement joins TRBV28 to TRBJ2-7; TRBD1 is a possible D gene (5 bases). CDR3 length: 15 amino acids. Trimming cost V 6 bases and J 5 bases, with 20 bases left between them. Germline V gene sequence: CDR1 MDHEN, CDR2 SYDVKM. The CDR3 DNA reads TGTGCCAGCAGCACTATAGGTATTTTAGGGGACGAGCAGTACTTC. This gives the protein CASSTIGILGDEQYF.

This clone appeared once. V gene TRBV6-5 combines with J gene TRBJ1-1; D call uncertain. Germline assignment: CDR1 MNHEY and CDR2 SVGAGI. The V and J ends lost 4 bases and 8 bases respectively, with 11 bases between them. The CDR3 has 12 amino acids. CDR3: CASSSRFSEAFF. In DNA, the CDR3 is TGTGCCAGCAGTTCGCGGTTTTCCGAAGCTTTCTTT.

The J gene is TRBJ2-1, the V gene TRBV5-4; 8 nucleotides agree with TRBD2. CDR1 is SGHNT, CDR2 YYREEE, per germline (reference sequence). V was clipped by 3 bases and J by 2 bases; unmatched bases: 7. CDR3 length: 16 amino acids. CDR3 bases: TGTGCCAGCAGCTCACTAGCGGAGAGGACCTACAATGAGCAGTTCTTC. This encodes CASSSLAERTYNEQFF.

The V call is TRBV29-1, the J call TRBJ1-2; tentative D call: TRBD1 (5 bases). V was cut by 4 bases and J by 5 bases, with 11 bases left in between. Germline lookup yields CDR1 SQVTM and CDR2 ANQGSEA. The CDR3 contains 12 residues. CDR3 region: CSVGGEGYGYTF. DNA of the CDR3: TGCAGCGTTGGTGGGGAGGGGTATGGCTACACCTTC. Based on the CDR3 plus reference TRBV29-1 and TRBJ1-2, the full variable domain is SAVISQKPSRDICQRGTSLTIQCQVDSQVTMMFWYRQQPGQSLTLIATANQGSEATYESGFVIDKFPISRPNLTFSTLTVSNMSPEDSSIYLCSVGGEGYGYTFGSGTRLTVV.

The chain has TRBV30 and TRBJ1-4; possible D gene TRBD1, 6 bases. The CDR3 is 15 amino acids. Germline V gene data show CDR1 as GTSNPN and CDR2 as SVGIG (reference sequence). Trimming stripped 3 bases from V and 1 base from J, with 12 bases between. The CDR3 sequence: CAWSVGGRTNEKLFF. The CDR3 coding sequence is TGTGCCTGGAGCGTAGGGGGTAGAACTAATGAAAAACTGTTTTTT. The full variable domain, its missing parts supplied by reference TRBV30 and TRBJ1-4, is SQTIHQWPATLVQPVGSPLSLECTVEGTSNPNLYWYRQAAGRGLQLLFYSVGIGQISSEVPQNLSASRPQDRQFILSSKKLLLSDSGFYLCAWSVGGRTNEKLFFGSGTQLSVL.